One and the same sample provided the 31 T cell receptor beta chains below, sequenced in a study of blood T cell repertoires in COVID-19. The assay was immunoSEQ multiplex PCR, and TCRdb's table has in-frame clones only and misses some. Here the sample spans some 120,000 clones, approximately 90% being singletons. The sample taken for sequencing was peripheral blood. These receptors were collected from a woman aged 45-65 years with acute or convalescent COVID-19.

This chain uses TRBV6-5 with TRBJ1-1; the D is unclear. This CDR3 is built from 15 residues. The V gene's germline CDR1 is MNHEY and CDR2 SVGAGI. V was cut by 7 bases and J by 1 base, with 16 bases left in between. Here the CDR3 DNA reads TGTGCCAGCACCGACTTGTCCCCGGGGAACACTGAAGCTTTCTTT. Translated, it gives CASTDLSPGNTEAFF.

The V and J genes are TRBV6-5 and TRBJ1-1; no reliable D call. This CDR3 region has 13 residues. With 7 bases removed from V and 2 bases from J, the gap between germline ends came to 11 bases. Germline V gives CDR1 MNHEY, CDR2 SVGAGI. The chain's CDR3 is CASISESNTEAFF. CDR3 in DNA: TGTGCCAGCATAAGCGAAAGCAACACTGAAGCTTTCTTT.

The chain joins TRBV2 to TRBJ2-5; D is perhaps TRBD2 (6 bases). Germline CDR1 reads SNHLY; CDR2 reads FYNNEI. V was cut by 8 bases and J by 3 bases, with 7 bases left in between. The CDR3 totals 11 residues. Here the CDR3 DNA reads TGTGCCAGCTGGGAGGAAGAGACCCAGTACTTC. Its protein is CASWEEETQYF.

This sequence joins TRBV18 and TRBJ2-3; D not resolved. The CDR3 covers 12 residues. V was pared by 6 bases and J by 2 bases, with 6 bases between. The germline CDR1 and CDR2 sequences are KGHSH and LQKENI. CDR3 coding DNA: TGTGCCAGCTCCCTGTACACAGATACGCAGTATTTT. Protein product: CASSLYTDTQYF.

The V call is TRBV7-2, the J call TRBJ2-1; 10 bases agree with TRBD2. V gave up 4 bases and J gave up 7 bases; unmatched junction bases: 7. From germline, CDR1 is SGHTA and CDR2 FQGNSA. This CDR3 is built from 15 residues. For the CDR3, the DNA is TGTGCCAGCAGCTACCAGCGGGGGGGGCGGAATGAGCAGTTCTTC. Translated: CASSYQRGGRNEQFF.

The V call is TRBV7-3, the J call TRBJ2-1, with D maybe TRBD2 (6 bases). V lost 6 bases and J 8 bases, leaving 11 bases between the germline ends. CDR1 and CDR2 (germline): SGHTA, FQGTGA. The CDR3 sequence is 12 residues long. The CDR3 DNA reads as TGTGCCAGCAGGGGGGGTCTGGATGAGCAGTTCTTC. Translation: CASRGGLDEQFF. Variable domain in full (rest from reference TRBV7-3 and TRBJ2-1): GAGVSQTPSNKVTEKGKYVELRCDPISGHTALYWYRQSLGQGPEFLIYFQGTGAADDSGLPNDRFFAVRPEGSVSTLKIQRTERGDSAVYLCASRGGLDEQFFGPGTRLTVL.

The CDR3 nucleotides are TGTGCCAGAAACCAGGGGCCGGAAGGTACCGGGGAGCTGTTTTTT. Amino acids: CARNQGPEGTGELFF. V usage is TRBV18 and J usage is TRBJ2-2; possible D gene TRBD1, 6 bases. This CDR3 is built from 15 residues. CDR1 is KGHSH and CDR2 is LQKENI in the germline V gene. V lost 9 bases to trimming and J lost 5 bases, with 19 bases between them.

The rearrangement uses TRBV30 and TRBJ1-6; 7 bases map to TRBD1. The CDR3 length is 15 residues. The germline V gene has CDR1 GTSNPN and CDR2 SVGIG (reference sequence). Trimming at V came to 6 bases and at J to 7 bases, leaving 12 bases not matched to a gene. The CDR3 loop reads CACSEGAGGNSPLHF. The CDR3 region has the DNA TGTGCCTGTTCGGAGGGGGCTGGGGGAAATTCACCCCTCCACTTT.

The genes are TRBV9 and TRBJ2-2, with D perhaps TRBD2 (5 bases). CDR3 length: 14 residues. The germline V and J ends were trimmed by 2 bases and 6 bases, with 11 bases remaining between them. Per the germline V gene, CDR1 is SGDLS and CDR2 is YYNGEE. CDR3 in amino acids: CASSVIATAGELFF. The CDR3 region has the DNA TGTGCCAGCAGCGTTATAGCGACCGCCGGGGAGCTGTTTTTT.

V and J are TRBV3-1 (or the pseudogene TRBV3-2) and TRBJ1-2, with a possible D match to TRBD1 (5 bases). Germline CDR1 is LGHDT and CDR2 is YNNKEL (reference sequence). V dropped 0 bases and J dropped 0 bases, with 14 bases sitting between them. The CDR3 consists of 17 residues. The CDR3 nucleotides read TGTGCCAGCAGCCAAGATGCAGGGTGGTTAACTAACTATGGCTACACCTTC. This codes for CASSQDAGWLTNYGYTF.

The chain is built from TRBV30 and TRBJ2-2; D might be TRBD1 (5 bases). This CDR3 has 15 residues. Germline values: CDR1 GTSNPN, CDR2 SVGIG (reference sequence). Deletions cut 1 base from V and 1 base from J, with 10 bases between. CDR3 sequence reads: CAWSGAGKNTGELFF. The CDR3 DNA follows: TGTGCCTGGAGTGGGGCAGGGAAGAACACCGGGGAGCTGTTTTTT.

The gene calls are TRBV7-9 and TRBJ1-2; D might be TRBD1 (5 bases). CDR3 length: 14 residues. V lost 5 bases to trimming and J lost 3 bases, with 13 bases between them. The germline gives CDR1 SEHNR, CDR2 FQNEAQ (reference sequence). This CDR3 is CASSLGQEYYGYTF. The DNA of the CDR3 is TGTGCCAGCAGCCTGGGGCAGGAGTACTATGGCTACACCTTC. The full variable domain, with the rest looked up from reference TRBV7-9 and TRBJ1-2, is DTGVSQNPRHKITKRGQNVTFRCDPISEHNRLYWYRQTLGQGPEFLTYFQNEAQLEKSRLLSDRFSAERPKGSFSTLEIQRTEQGDSAMYLCASSLGQEYYGYTFGSGTRLTVV.

The V call is TRBV5-1, the J call TRBJ1-2; unclear D gene. V lost 1 base and J lost 1, with 11 bases in between. The CDR3 loop spans 15 amino acids. Germline V gives CDR1 SGHRS, CDR2 YFSETQ. The chain's CDR3 is CASSLNTENNYGYTF. The CDR3 DNA sequence: TGCGCCAGCAGCTTGAATACAGAGAATAACTATGGCTACACCTTC. Full variable domain (remainder filled in from reference TRBV5-1 and TRBJ1-2): KAGVTQTPRYLIKTRGQQVTLSCSPISGHRSVSWYQQTPGQGLQFLFEYFSETQRNKGNFPGRFSGRQFSNSRSEMNVSTLELGDSALYLCASSLNTENNYGYTFGSGTRLTVV.

This chain links TRBV27 with TRBJ2-7, with D possibly TRBD1 on 6 matching bases. CDR3 length equals 13 residues. Deletions cut 5 bases from V and 2 bases from J, with 10 bases between. Germline lookup yields CDR1 MNHEY and CDR2 SMNVEV (reference sequence). The CDR3 loop is CASSAQGTYEQYF. The CDR3 DNA reads as TGTGCCAGCAGTGCACAGGGTACCTACGAGCAGTACTTC.

The chain joins TRBV7-8 to TRBJ1-4, with D perhaps TRBD1 (5 bases). The CDR3 totals 16 residues. Trimming left V 0 bases short and J 2 bases short, with 10 bases between. CDR1 and CDR2 from the germline V gene are SGHVS and FQNEAQ. In DNA, the CDR3 is TGTGCCAGCAGCTTAGCCGGGGGGTGGACTAATGAAAAACTGTTTTTT. Translation: CASSLAGGWTNEKLFF.

The chain uses TRBV7-7 and TRBJ2-3; 9 positions agree with TRBD2. CDR1 and CDR2 from the germline V gene are SSHAT and FNYEAQ (reference sequence). With 3 bases clipped from V and 3 bases from J, the junction kept 4 bases outside the gene matches. The CDR3 loop spans 15 amino acids. The CDR3 loop reads CASSFGLAGTDTQYF. The CDR3 DNA is TGTGCCAGCAGCTTCGGGCTAGCGGGGACAGATACGCAGTATTTT.

The chain joins TRBV18 to TRBJ2-3; D unclear. Trimming removed 4 bases at V and 0 bases at J, with 11 bases between. The CDR3 length is 15 residues. The germline V gene has CDR1 KGHSH and CDR2 LQKENI. CDR3: CASSQLVGSTDTQYF. In nucleotides, the CDR3 is TGTGCCAGCTCACAGCTCGTCGGTAGCACAGATACGCAGTATTTT.

The V and J genes are TRBV29-1 and TRBJ2-7; TRBD1 matches at 9 bases. Germline-derived CDR1 and CDR2 are SQVTM and ANQGSEA. The length of the CDR3 is 13 residues. V was pared by 6 bases and J by 1 base, with 4 bases of the junction left unmatched. The CDR3 coding sequence is TGCAGCGTGCCGGGACAGGGATCCTACGAGCAGTACTTC. Protein sequence: CSVPGQGSYEQYF.

The chain couples TRBV19 to TRBJ1-2, with 10 nucleotides matching TRBD1. CDR1 is LNHDA and CDR2 is SQIVND in the germline V gene (reference sequence). V was clipped by 4 bases and J by 8 bases; unmatched bases: 10. The CDR3 spans 15 residues. CDR3 in amino acids: CASSTQTGGFGGYTF. DNA of the CDR3: TGTGCCAGTAGTACCCAGACAGGGGGCTTTGGGGGCTACACCTTC.

The chain uses TRBV6-6 and TRBJ2-3, with 11 bases fitting TRBD2. With 0 bases clipped from V and 2 bases from J, the junction kept 1 base outside the gene matches. This CDR3 region has 16 residues. The germline gives CDR1 MNHNY, CDR2 SVGAGI (reference sequence). The CDR3 DNA follows: TGTGCCAGCAGTTACTCACTAGCGGGGGCCACAGATACGCAGTATTTT. This sequence encodes CASSYSLAGATDTQYF.

The chain joins TRBV3-1 (or the pseudogene TRBV3-2) to TRBJ1-2; D possibly corresponds to TRBD1 (6 bases). Deletions cut 6 bases from V and 8 bases from J, with 22 bases between. This CDR3 comprises 15 residues. The germline gives CDR1 LGHDT, CDR2 YNNKEL (reference sequence). CDR3 amino acids: CASSAGVGGLGGYTF. The DNA of the CDR3 is TGTGCCAGCAGTGCGGGCGTCGGGGGGCTGGGCGGCTACACCTTC.

The chain joins TRBV29-1 to TRBJ2-1, with TRBD1 as a possible D gene (6 bases). The germline V gene has CDR1 SQVTM and CDR2 ANQGSEA. The CDR3 is 13 amino acids. V gave up 0 bases and J gave up 10 bases, with 13 bases separating them. CDR3 sequence reads: CSVEDLGAGEQFF. The CDR3 DNA reads as TGCAGCGTTGAAGATTTGGGGGCAGGGGAGCAGTTCTTC.

The chain uses TRBV19 and TRBJ2-3; D is possibly TRBD2 (5 bases). The CDR3 extends over 16 amino acids. Looked up from germline, CDR1 is LNHDA and CDR2 is SQIVND (reference sequence). The V end was cut by 4 bases, the J end by 0 bases, with 14 bases between. The CDR3 spells CASSKERRSSTDTQYF. Here the CDR3 DNA reads TGTGCCAGTAGTAAAGAGCGGAGGTCTAGCACAGATACGCAGTATTTT. Together with reference TRBV19 and TRBJ2-3, the CDR3 gives the full variable domain: DGGITQSPKYLFRKEGQNVTLSCEQNLNHDAMYWYRQDPGQGLRLIYYSQIVNDFQKGDIAEGYSVSREKKESFPLTVTSAQKNPTAFYLCASSKERRSSTDTQYFGPGTRLTVL.

The rearrangement links TRBV30 to TRBJ1-2; D is ambiguous. V dropped 2 bases and J dropped 8 bases, with 9 bases sitting between them. The germline CDR1 and CDR2 sequences are GTSNPN and SVGIG (reference sequence). This CDR3 spans 11 amino acids. The CDR3 region is CAWSPHRGYTF. CDR3 DNA sequence: TGTGCCTGGAGTCCGCATCGGGGCTACACCTTC.

This clone showed up just once. The gene calls are TRBV11-2 and TRBJ1-2, with 8 bases identical to TRBD1. CDR1 and CDR2 from the germline V gene are SGHAT and FQNNGV. The CDR3 consists of 16 residues. V gave up 1 base and J gave up 4 bases; unmatched junction bases: 8. The CDR3 DNA reads TGTGCCAGCAGCTTAGCCCTCAGGGGGCGGTCCTATGGCTACACCTTC. Amino acid sequence: CASSLALRGRSYGYTF.

This rearrangement joins TRBV27 to TRBJ1-6; the D is unclear. Trimming removed 0 bases at V and 11 bases at J, with 20 bases between. CDR1 and CDR2 (germline): MNHEY, SMNVEV (reference sequence). The length of the CDR3 is 17 residues. The CDR3 here is CASSLSPPGLGHAPLHF. In nucleotides, the CDR3 is TGTGCCAGCAGTTTATCCCCGCCAGGATTGGGTCATGCACCCCTCCACTTT.

This sequence joins TRBV7-2 and TRBJ1-4; tentatively, D is TRBD1 (5 bases). Trimming took off 4 bases at V and 3 bases at J, with 12 bases between the two ends. Per germline, CDR1 SGHTA and CDR2 FQGNSA. The CDR3 runs to 15 residues. The CDR3 sequence is CASSSGPAANEKLFF. The CDR3, as DNA: TGTGCCAGCAGCTCAGGGCCAGCAGCTAATGAAAAACTGTTTTTT.

V usage is TRBV7-9 and J usage is TRBJ1-5, with 7 bases lining up with TRBD1. This CDR3 is built from 16 residues. V lost 1 base, J lost 2 bases, and 5 bases stayed unmatched. The germline gives CDR1 SEHNR, CDR2 FQNEAQ (reference sequence). The CDR3 sequence: CASSLGPGQGNQPQHF. As DNA, the CDR3 is TGTGCCAGCAGCTTAGGCCCCGGACAGGGCAATCAGCCCCAGCATTTT.

The gene calls are TRBV19 and TRBJ2-1, with D hard to call. Germline CDR1 reads LNHDA; CDR2 reads SQIVND (reference sequence). V was cut by 5 bases and J by 3 bases, with 17 bases left in between. CDR3 length: 16 amino acids. The CDR3 DNA is TGTGCCAGTAGTCCTTTTAGCTTGAATGTCTACAATGAGCAGTTCTTC. Protein sequence: CASSPFSLNVYNEQFF.

This rearrangement joins TRBV6-6 to TRBJ1-2, with D tentatively TRBD1 (5 bases). The CDR3 has 15 amino acids. The V gene lost 2 bases and the J gene lost 5 bases, with 15 bases spanning the gap. Germline V gene lookup returns CDR1 MNHNY and CDR2 SVGAGI (reference sequence). This CDR3 is CASSYMAGGGYGYTF. CDR3 bases: TGTGCCAGCAGTTACATGGCTGGGGGAGGGTATGGCTACACCTTC.

This chain joins TRBV10-3 and TRBJ2-1; D uncertain. The germline CDR1 and CDR2 sequences are ENHRY and SYGVKD. V lost 3 bases and J lost 5, with 11 bases in between. This CDR3 is 14 amino acids long. The CDR3 DNA reads as TGTGCCATCAGTGACAGGTCACAAAACAATGAGCAGTTCTTC. This translates into CAISDRSQNNEQFF.